Listed here are 29 T cell receptor beta chains from one sample, sequenced in a study of shared clonotypes between healthy human individuals (dated by TCRdb to the early 2020s). For the CD8 naive samples, CD45RO-negative cells were positively selected for CCR7, yielding a CD45RA+CCR7+ population from which TemRA cells were excluded. Library preparation used the immunoSEQ multiplex PCR assay. The immuneACCESS repertoire file appears here via TCRdb, limited to in-frame rearrangements. These files lack a portion of the clones; in checked studies, under half of the deficit traces to unresolved V genes, and the cause of the others is not known. The sample has over 750,000 clones on record, 90% to 98% of them singletons. The ten largest clones take up about 0.22% of the sample. The material sequenced was naive CD8+ T cells sorted from blood. What the cell subset or site label conveys for this sample: CD45RA+CCR7+. These TCRs come from a man between 25 and 39 years old in good health.

J is TRBJ2-1 and V is TRBV5-1, with 7 bases fitting TRBD2. The germline V gene has CDR1 SGHRS and CDR2 YFSETQ. There are 14 residues in the CDR3. Trimming removed 0 bases from V and 8 bases from J; junction bases left unmatched: 5. The CDR3 bases are TGCGCCAGCAGCTTGGTGGGAGGGTGGGATGAGCAGTTCTTC. This sequence encodes CASSLVGGWDEQFF.

This rearrangement joins TRBV7-9 to TRBJ1-1; 8 bases align to TRBD1. The CDR3 has 16 residues. CDR1 is SEHNR and CDR2 is FQNEAQ in the germline V gene (reference sequence). Losses at the gene ends were 2 bases for V and 2 bases for J; bases not matched to a gene: 7. CDR3 nucleotide sequence: TGTGCCAGCAGCTTAAGCCAGGGGGCAGGAAACACTGAAGCTTTCTTT. Translating it yields CASSLSQGAGNTEAFF.

This rearrangement joins TRBV2 to TRBJ2-2; no firm D call. This CDR3 has 15 residues. Germline CDR1 is SNHLY and CDR2 is FYNNEI. The germline V and J ends were trimmed by 2 bases and 7 bases, with 14 bases remaining between them. Here the CDR3 reads CASSEYKTRFGELFF. In nucleotides, the CDR3 is TGTGCCAGCAGTGAATATAAAACGAGGTTCGGGGAGCTGTTTTTT.

The chain couples TRBV5-4 to TRBJ2-7; 7 bases align to TRBD1. Germline CDR1 and CDR2: SGHNT and YYREEE (reference sequence). V was clipped by 4 bases and J by 0 bases; unmatched bases: 4. This CDR3 region has 14 residues. The DNA for the CDR3 is TGTGCCAGCAGCCACCGGGACAGCTCCTACGAGCAGTACTTC. It yields the protein CASSHRDSSYEQYF.

V is TRBV19 and J is TRBJ2-1, with D perhaps matching TRBD2 (5 bases). The germline gives CDR1 LNHDA, CDR2 SQIVND (reference sequence). Deletions cut 1 base from V and 0 bases from J, with 13 bases between. CDR3 length: 17 residues. The CDR3 sequence is CASSIAELAASYNEQFF. CDR3 DNA sequence: TGTGCCAGTAGTATAGCCGAGCTAGCAGCCTCCTACAATGAGCAGTTCTTC.

The rearrangement uses TRBV6-1 and TRBJ1-4, with D perhaps TRBD1 (6 bases). V lost 4 bases, J lost 7 bases, and 19 bases lay in between. CDR3 size: 16 residues. Germline CDR1 is MNHNS and CDR2 is SASEGT. The CDR3 is CASSAVDSPGGEKLFF. The CDR3 region has the DNA TGTGCCAGCAGTGCGGTGGACAGTCCCGGTGGTGAAAAACTGTTTTTT.

Remarks on this clone: This specimen includes other DNA sequences encoding the same CDR3. The chain couples TRBV19 to TRBJ2-1; D unclear. CDR3 length equals 14 residues. Germline values: CDR1 LNHDA, CDR2 SQIVND (reference sequence). V was pared by 1 base and J by 2 bases, with 6 bases between. This CDR3 reads CASSIVGTYNEQFF. As DNA, the CDR3 is TGTGCCAGTAGTATAGTGGGCACCTACAATGAGCAGTTCTTC.

Worth noting for this clone: Additional DNA sequences in this sample encode the identical CDR3. The rearrangement uses TRBV9 and TRBJ2-1, with D perhaps TRBD1 (6 bases). This CDR3 is 14 amino acids long. Germline assignment: CDR1 SGDLS and CDR2 YYNGEE. V shed 0 bases and J shed 3 bases, with 7 bases lying between them. Here the CDR3 reads CASSVADSYNEQFF. The CDR3 region has the DNA TGTGCCAGCAGCGTAGCGGACAGCTACAATGAGCAGTTCTTC.

This rearrangement joins TRBV30 to TRBJ2-7, with a weak D call TRBD2 (5 bases). The CDR3 spans 13 residues. Per the germline V gene, CDR1 is GTSNPN and CDR2 is SVGIG (reference sequence). Trimming took 0 bases from V and 2 from J, leaving 8 bases between them. The chain's CDR3 is CAWSVPGTYEQYF. For the CDR3, the DNA is TGTGCCTGGAGTGTTCCGGGGACCTACGAGCAGTACTTC.

The chain couples TRBV27 to TRBJ2-7; TRBD2 matches at 7 bases. CDR3 size: 13 residues. The V gene end was trimmed by 6 bases and the J gene end by 3 bases; junction bases not matched to a gene: 5. Germline V gene data show CDR1 as MNHEY and CDR2 as SMNVEV (reference sequence). CDR3 sequence (DNA): TGTGCCAGCAGCCAGGGACTACGCTACGAGCAGTACTTC. As protein: CASSQGLRYEQYF.

CDR3 sequence reads: CASSYAGQGIYEQYF. CDR3 nucleotide sequence: TGTGCCAGCAGTTACGCGGGACAGGGAATCTACGAGCAGTACTTC. The chain uses TRBV6-6 and TRBJ2-7; 9 bases line up with TRBD1. Germline trimming cut 2 bases from V and 3 bases from J; bases unmatched to any gene: 5. The CDR3 is made up of 15 amino acids. Per the germline V gene, CDR1 is MNHNY and CDR2 is SVGAGI (reference sequence).

The chain combines TRBV19 with TRBJ2-7; TRBD1 is a possible D gene (6 bases). This CDR3 spans 14 amino acids. From germline, CDR1 is LNHDA and CDR2 SQIVND (reference sequence). V shed 5 bases and J shed 3 bases, with 14 bases lying between them. The CDR3 here is CASSPRQDGYEQYF. The CDR3 DNA is TGTGCCAGTAGTCCTCGACAGGATGGCTACGAGCAGTACTTC.

The chain links TRBV11-2 to TRBJ2-7; D is uncertain. CDR1 SGHAT and CDR2 FQNNGV come from the germline V gene. Between the trimmed V and J ends, which lost 1 base and 5 bases, there was a span of 9 bases. The CDR3 contains 13 residues. CDR3 nucleotide sequence: TGTGCCAGCAGCTTAGTCAACATTAACGAGCAGTACTTC. It yields the protein CASSLVNINEQYF.

J is TRBJ2-7 and V is TRBV27; weak D call: TRBD2 (5 bases). Trimming took off 0 bases at V and 1 base at J, with 7 bases between the two ends. This CDR3 contains 14 residues. The germline gives CDR1 MNHEY, CDR2 SMNVEV (reference sequence). CDR3 DNA: TGTGCCAGCAGTTTATCGACTAAATCCTACGAGCAGTACTTC. This translates into CASSLSTKSYEQYF.

This clone was counted only a few times. The rearrangement joins TRBV27 to TRBJ2-7; TRBD1 aligns across 9 bases. Germline V CDR1 and CDR2: MNHEY, SMNVEV (reference sequence). Trimming at V came to 2 bases and at J to 2 bases, leaving 1 base not matched to a gene. The length of the CDR3 is 14 residues. This chain's CDR3 is CASSLTGGTYEQYF. DNA for the CDR3: TGTGCCAGCAGTTTAACAGGGGGCACCTACGAGCAGTACTTC.

DNA for the CDR3: TGTGCCAGCAGCCTCGGAGGGAGGGCCCACAATGAGCAGTTCTTC. This codes for CASSLGGRAHNEQFF. This chain links TRBV27 with TRBJ2-1; 7 bases line up with TRBD2. The ends lost 6 bases at V and 5 bases at J; junction bases unmatched: 10. The length of the CDR3 is 15 residues. Looked up from germline, CDR1 is MNHEY and CDR2 is SMNVEV (reference sequence).

In the case of this clone: The junction differs from germline at one of its ends, possibly a read error. The chain links TRBV7-7 to TRBJ1-1; D is undetermined. Germline V gene data show CDR1 as SSHAT and CDR2 as FNYEAQ (reference sequence). The CDR3 sequence is 14 residues long. Here the CDR3 reads CASSLKPDDSEAFF. In DNA form, the CDR3 reads TGTGCTAGCAGCTTAAAACCAGACGACTCTGAAGCTTTCTTT.

This chain links TRBV13 with TRBJ2-1; 8 bases align to TRBD2. The CDR3 is 15 residues long. The V gene end was trimmed by 5 bases and the J gene end by 7 bases; junction bases not matched to a gene: 10. Germline-derived CDR1 and CDR2 are PRHDT and FYEKMQ (reference sequence). CDR3 in amino acids: CASSLGVAGFNEQFF. CDR3 nucleotide sequence: TGTGCCAGCAGCCTCGGGGTAGCGGGATTTAATGAGCAGTTCTTC.

This rearrangement joins TRBV4-1 to TRBJ2-1, with TRBD1 identical over 8 bases. The trim removed 4 bases at V and 8 bases at J, leaving 4 bases unmatched. The germline V gene has CDR1 MGHRA and CDR2 YSYEKL. The CDR3 has 13 residues. In DNA, the CDR3 is TGCGCCAGCAGCCTTTACAGGGGGTATGAGCAGTTCTTC. It specifies CASSLYRGYEQFF.

This rearrangement joins TRBV7-9 to TRBJ2-2; 8 bases agree with TRBD2. The CDR3 sequence is 18 residues long. Germline V gives CDR1 SEHNR, CDR2 FQNEAQ (reference sequence). J was trimmed by 4 bases and V by 3 bases; bases with no gene match: 13. CDR3 in amino acids: CASSLPGGPPPGTGELFF. CDR3 DNA: TGTGCCAGCAGCTTGCCGGGAGGGCCGCCGCCTGGCACCGGGGAGCTGTTTTTT. The full variable domain, completed using reference TRBV7-9 and TRBJ2-2, is DTGVSQNPRHKITKRGQNVTFRCDPISEHNRLYWYRQTLGQGPEFLTYFQNEAQLEKSRLLSDRFSAERPKGSFSTLEIQRTEQGDSAMYLCASSLPGGPPPGTGELFFGEGSRLTVL.

The CDR3 DNA follows: TGTGCCAGTGCCGACAGGGGGCATGGGGAGCAGTTCTTC. This gives the protein CASADRGHGEQFF. V is TRBV19 and J is TRBJ2-1; 10 nucleotides agree with TRBD1. The germline V gene encodes CDR1 LNHDA and CDR2 SQIVND (reference sequence). Unmatched junction bases numbered 8, after V lost 8 bases and J lost 10 bases. The CDR3 totals 13 residues.

This chain uses TRBV9 with TRBJ2-1, with 11 bases aligning to TRBD2. The CDR3 consists of 15 residues. Germline V gene data show CDR1 as SGDLS and CDR2 as YYNGEE. The V gene end was trimmed by 0 bases and the J gene end by 7 bases; junction bases not matched to a gene: 3. CDR3 nucleotide sequence: TGTGCCAGCAGCGTAGAGGCTAGCGGGAGGAATGAGCAGTTCTTC. It translates to CASSVEASGRNEQFF.

The chain has TRBV13 and TRBJ2-7; 7 bases fit TRBD1. The CDR3 has 15 residues. Per germline, CDR1 PRHDT and CDR2 FYEKMQ (reference sequence). V shed 2 bases, J shed 5 bases, and the junction held 9 bases outside the gene matches. The CDR3, as DNA: TGTGCCAGCAGCTTAAATATAAGGACAGGTAACGAGCAGTACTTC. The encoded protein is CASSLNIRTGNEQYF.

V gene TRBV7-2 combines with J gene TRBJ1-1; TRBD1 matches 9 bases. This CDR3 is 19 amino acids long. The V segment lost 5 bases and the J segment 3 bases; nucleotides outside the gene matches: 19. The germline V gene has CDR1 SGHTA and CDR2 FQGNSA. CDR3 DNA: TGTGCCAGCAGCCTCCCAACCGGGACAGGGAGGTTTAGTGACACTGAAGCTTTCTTT. Its protein product is CASSLPTGTGRFSDTEAFF.

The rearrangement uses TRBV5-5 and TRBJ2-7; the D gene is possibly TRBD1 (6 bases). The V gene lost 2 bases and the J gene lost 3 bases, with 9 bases spanning the gap. The CDR3 is 13 residues long. Per germline, CDR1 SGHKS and CDR2 YYEKEE (reference sequence). CDR3 nucleotide sequence: TGTGCCAGCAGCTTAGGGGGTCTCTACGAGCAGTACTTC. Its protein product is CASSLGGLYEQYF.

The chain recombines TRBV4-3 with TRBJ1-2; 10 bases map to TRBD1. The CDR3 is 16 residues long. Trimming cost V 3 bases and J 6 bases; bases outside gene matches: 10. Germline V gives CDR1 LGHNA, CDR2 YSLEER. The CDR3 region has the DNA TGCGCCAGCAGCCAGACTTTACGGGACAGGGGAAATGGCTACACCTTC. Translation gives CASSQTLRDRGNGYTF.

This rearrangement joins TRBV11-2 to TRBJ2-1; D ambiguous. CDR3 length equals 11 residues. The germline V gene encodes CDR1 SGHAT and CDR2 FQNNGV. Trimming removed 7 bases at V and 5 bases at J, with 6 bases between. The CDR3 protein is CASNKNNEQFF. The CDR3 DNA is TGTGCCAGCAATAAAAACAATGAGCAGTTCTTC.

This clone was seen once. V gene TRBV7-9 combines with J gene TRBJ2-7; 10 positions agree with TRBD2. The CDR3 length is 16 residues. Trimming at V came to 1 base and at J to 0 bases, leaving 3 bases not matched to a gene. Germline V gene lookup returns CDR1 SEHNR and CDR2 FQNEAQ (reference sequence). The CDR3 protein is CASSLVSGRASYEQYF. CDR3 bases: TGTGCCAGCAGCTTAGTGAGCGGGAGGGCCTCCTACGAGCAGTACTTC.

The chain carries TRBV27 and TRBJ1-1; D remains ambiguous. Germline assignment: CDR1 MNHEY and CDR2 SMNVEV (reference sequence). V was trimmed by 6 bases and J by 1 base, leaving 12 bases between them. The CDR3 runs to 14 residues. The chain's CDR3 is CASSPSRGNTEAFF. CDR3 nucleotides: TGTGCCAGCAGCCCAAGCCGGGGGAACACTGAAGCTTTCTTT.